Following are 4 T cell receptor beta chains from one sample sequenced in a study of cytomegalovirus exposure and HLA in healthy donors. PCR was performed using 60 Vbeta and 13 Jbeta primers. Sequenced by immunoSEQ multiplex PCR; TCRdb stores in-frame clones only, minus some. The sample comprises some 270,000 clones, nearly 95% of which are singletons, and roughly 1.5% rests with the top ten. Sequencing input: PBMCs. All receptors come from a girl aged 2-10 years in good health and CMV-seronegative.

This chain links TRBV4-1 with TRBJ2-5, with D tentatively TRBD2 (7 bases). Per the germline V gene, CDR1 is MGHRA and CDR2 is YSYEKL. This CDR3 region has 14 residues. Trimming stripped 4 bases from V and 2 bases from J, with 11 bases between. For the CDR3, the DNA is TGCGCCAGCAGCCCGGGGGGCCGGCAAGAGACCCAGTACTTC. Amino acids: CASSPGGRQETQYF.

This clone was recorded once. The chain is built from TRBV5-1 and TRBJ2-2; D may be TRBD1 (5 bases). The CDR3 is made up of 14 amino acids. V lost 2 bases and J 1 base, leaving 6 bases between the germline ends. Germline-derived CDR1 and CDR2 are SGHRS and YFSETQ. For the CDR3, the DNA is TGCGCCAGCAGCTTACAGGTGAACACCGGGGAGCTGTTTTTT. It encodes CASSLQVNTGELFF.

The chain has TRBV10-3 and TRBJ2-2, with TRBD2 matching 7 bases. There are 13 residues in the CDR3. Germline-derived CDR1 and CDR2 are ENHRY and SYGVKD. With 6 bases clipped from V and 7 bases from J, the junction kept 5 bases outside the gene matches. The CDR3 region is CAIRNSGGGELFF. The CDR3 DNA reads TGTGCCATCAGAAACTCGGGGGGCGGGGAGCTGTTTTTT.

The table lists this clone with a count of one. V gene TRBV5-1 combines with J gene TRBJ2-1; D might be TRBD1 (6 bases). The ends were cut back, 4 bases at V and 7 bases at J, with 21 bases in the middle. From germline, CDR1 is SGHRS and CDR2 YFSETQ. The CDR3 contains 16 residues. CDR3 sequence reads: CASSPGTKWEVNEQFF. CDR3 DNA: TGCGCCAGCAGCCCCGGGACAAAGTGGGAAGTGAATGAGCAGTTCTTC.